A selection of T cell receptor beta chains follows, all from one sample in a study of monozygotic twins with inflammatory bowel disease. From the 5' RACE reads, TCRdb lists one entry per CDR3 protein and no DNA. The repertoire table contains approximately 300,000 distinct CDR3 sequences. Specimen: blood. The receptor source for this set is a human donor with ulcerative colitis or Crohn's disease, or a healthy co-twin of an affected twin (not recorded which). Both conserved end residues are part of each CDR3. The order of the fields is J gene, clone size, V gene, CDR3 protein. A row's size may be missing; if present it is once, few, many or a size class.

>TRBJ2-3|NA|TRBV7-2
CASSLVKGVVGTDTQYF
>TRBJ2-1|NA|TRBV6-2/TRBV6-3
CASSYWGTMHEQFF
>TRBJ2-1|NA|TRBV28
CASSPGPSSYNEQFF
>TRBJ2-4|NA|TRBV6-6
CASSPGGWYIQYF
>TRBJ2-1|NA|TRBV5-4
CASSATQNNEQFF
>TRBJ2-7|NA|TRBV27
CASSLDTGRTYEQYF
>TRBJ2-7|NA|TRBV28
CASSSTGTVLRGQYF
>TRBJ1-1|NA|TRBV7-9
CASSDRLLAEAFF
>TRBJ2-1|NA|TRBV20-1
CSATLSGRGVNEQFF
>TRBJ1-5|NA|TRBV27
CASSGGQGSQPQHF
>TRBJ2-7|NA|TRBV28
CASSLGQVYEQYF
>TRBJ2-5|NA|TRBV20-1
CSASGGAVETQYF
>TRBJ1-5|NA|TRBV4-3
CASSQRQGGNQPQHF
>TRBJ1-5|NA|TRBV20-1
CSALKGVVSNQPQHF
>TRBJ1-5|NA|TRBV19
CASSLTPRQTSNQPQHF
>TRBJ2-5|NA|TRBV5-6
CASRVNRQGEPVTQYF
>TRBJ1-2|NA|TRBV4-3
CASSQVFRDTVYGYTF
>TRBJ2-3|NA|TRBV24-1
CATSDFLAGPDTQYF
>TRBJ2-2|NA|TRBV7-2
CASSLRLAGVTGELFF
>TRBJ2-1|NA|TRBV1
CTSSQDRGTPQFVPFF
>TRBJ2-5|NA|TRBV18
CASSPPYASSSVETQYF
>TRBJ1-3|NA|TRBV20-1
CSARDSGRSGNTIYF
>TRBJ2-5|NA|TRBV20-1
CSARDLFRGRVETQYF
>TRBJ1-3|NA|TRBV5-1
CASSGGRSSGNTIYF
>TRBJ1-4|NA|TRBV5-4
CASSLQAGSEKLFF
>TRBJ2-7|NA|TRBV20-1
CSASDPAYEQYF
>TRBJ1-6|NA|TRBV28
CASSLGQPISLHF
>TRBJ2-7|NA|TRBV29-1
CSVMISAYEQYF
>TRBJ2-1|NA|TRBV6-2/TRBV6-3
CASISLAASNEQFF
>TRBJ1-1|medium-sized|TRBV3-1
CASSRAGQGTEAFF
>TRBJ1-5|NA|TRBV15
CATSDRGNNQPQHF
>TRBJ2-7|NA|TRBV20-1
CSAKGETGGYEQYF
>TRBJ2-4|NA|TRBV6-1
CASRGALAGARNIQYF
>TRBJ1-2|NA|TRBV9
CASSVSGTWGYTF
>TRBJ1-5|NA|TRBV7-8
CASSTGHDYSNQPQHF
>TRBJ2-1|NA|TRBV6-2/TRBV6-3
CASSGTGNYNEQFF
>TRBJ1-5|NA|TRBV2
CASSFQTVNQPQHF
>TRBJ2-5|NA|TRBV30
CAWGRGVQETQYF
>TRBJ1-3|NA|TRBV20-1
CSARDSFRGVGGNTIYF
>TRBJ2-1|NA|TRBV6-2/TRBV6-3
CASSYMDNNEQFF
>TRBJ1-2|NA|TRBV7-2
CASSGQGAYYGYTF
>TRBJ2-5|NA|TRBV2
CASTYSGRGQETQYF
>TRBJ2-5|NA|TRBV19
CASSRTSGTQSAQYF
>TRBJ1-1|NA|TRBV7-9
CASSSSRNTEAFF
>TRBJ1-2|NA|TRBV6-5
CASSYSRDGAHTNYGYTF
>TRBJ2-2|NA|TRBV5-1
CASSFAGPQTGELFF
>TRBJ1-2|NA|TRBV10-3
CAISESTGVGYTF
>TRBJ2-6|NA|TRBV27
CASSARTGGSSSSGANVLTF
>TRBJ1-3|NA|TRBV6-5
CASSYSGTTPGNTIYF
>TRBJ2-7|NA|TRBV28
CASSLGYQGEQYF
>TRBJ1-1|NA|TRBV6-5
CASTLNTEAFF
>TRBJ2-3|NA|TRBV14
CASSEGGGWSTDTQYF
>TRBJ1-2|NA|TRBV27
CASWGNTRGGGYTF
>TRBJ2-7|NA|TRBV7-2
CASSQAPGQGLEQYF
>TRBJ2-7|NA|TRBV28
CASSSNLQGISYEQYF
>TRBJ2-3|NA|TRBV4-1
CASSQDDGATQYF
>TRBJ1-2|NA|TRBV6-2/TRBV6-3
CASSLLYGYTF
>TRBJ2-5|NA|TRBV2
CASSSVSSETQYF
>TRBJ2-2|NA|TRBV30
CAWEGSSGNTGELFF